The entry below describes one TCR beta chain. Sequencing was performed with immunoSEQ multiplex PCR; in TCRdb, only in-frame clones are kept and a portion is missing. The sample holds some 400,000 clones, around nine tenths seen once. The length of the CDR3 is 11 residues. Trimming took off 6 bases at V and 4 bases at J, with 4 bases between the two ends. The germline CDR1 and CDR2 sequences are MNHEY and SVGAGI. The data were obtained in a study of blood T cell repertoires in COVID-19. This chain links TRBV6-5 with TRBJ1-3; unclear D gene. The TCR sequence derives from a woman younger than 45 who had recovered from COVID-19. Sequenced input: PBMCs or T cells enriched from blood (not recorded which). In DNA form, the CDR3 reads TGTGCCAGCAGGTCAGGAAACACCATATATTTT. Translation gives CASRSGNTIYF.